A selection of T cell receptor beta chains follows, all from one sample in a study of T cell changes during pregnancy in multiple sclerosis. Here immunoSEQ multiplex PCR was the method, and the copy in TCRdb shows in-frame clones only, minus some. The data show about 40,000 clones, nearly 90% seen once. The input for sequencing was CD4+ T cells from peripheral blood mononuclear cells, taken in the first trimester of pregnancy. The receptors derive from a female donor with multiple sclerosis, enrolled in a pregnancy study. Each CDR3 is given with its conserved first and last residue. A D gene is named only where the DNA matches it firmly. Clone size appears in some rows only: once, few, many, or a class for an expanded clone.

. | 13 | TRBJ2-5 | TRBV18 | . | TGTGCCAGCTCAACTGCTAACCAAGAGACCCAGTACTTC | CASSTANQETQYF
. | 13 | TRBJ1-4 | TRBV19 | . | TGTGCCAGTAGTGACCAGGGATATGAAAAACTGTTTTTT | CASSDQGYEKLFF
. | 15 | TRBJ2-7 | TRBV6-6 | TRBD1 | TGTGCCAGCAGTTCCGTCGGCGACAGGGGATACGAGCAGTACTTC | CASSSVGDRGYEQYF
. | 14 | TRBJ2-7 | TRBV7-2 | TRBD1 | TGTGCCAGCAGCTCCTGGGACAGGGTAAGCGAGCAGTACTTC | CASSSWDRVSEQYF
few | 14 | TRBJ2-1 | TRBV18 | . | TGTGCCAGCTCAGCAAAACAGGAGTACAATGAGCAGTTCTTC | CASSAKQEYNEQFF
. | 21 | TRBJ1-5 | TRBV21-1 | . | TGTGCCAGCAGGAAGCAAACGGATATTGCTAGTCGGGACAGGGGAAATCAGCCCCAGCATTTT | CASRKQTDIASRDRGNQPQHF
. | 19 | TRBJ2-4 | TRBV5-6 | . | TGTGCCAGCAGCTTGGCCCCAGGGAGGTGGGCGCTAGCCAAAAACATTCAGTACTTC | CASSLAPGRWALAKNIQYF
once | 15 | TRBJ2-1 | TRBV30 | TRBD2 | TGTGCCTGGAGTGCCACTCCGGGACTAGCGAATGAGCAGTTCTTC | CAWSATPGLANEQFF
. | 14 | TRBJ2-1 | TRBV10-3 | TRBD2 | TGTGCCATCAGACCGGGACTAGCATTCAATGAGCAGTTCTTC | CAIRPGLAFNEQFF
. | 15 | TRBJ1-5 | TRBV19 | . | TGTGCCAGTATCCCCATACCAGGGGGCAATCAGCCCCAGCATTTT | CASIPIPGGNQPQHF
. | 15 | TRBJ1-4 | TRBV7-9 | . | TGTGCCAGCAGCCGAAAAGGGGCCTCTAATGAAAAACTGTTTTTT | CASSRKGASNEKLFF
. | 13 | TRBJ2-1 | TRBV7-9 | . | TGTGCCAGCAGCTTTTCCCGGGGCAATGAGCAGTTCTTC | CASSFSRGNEQFF
once | 14 | TRBJ1-5 | TRBV28 | TRBD1 | TGTGCCAGCAGTCGCGGGACAGGGGGTCAGCCCCAGCATTTT | CASSRGTGGQPQHF
. | 14 | TRBJ2-7 | TRBV5-4 | TRBD1 | TGTGCCAGCAGCAGGGGACAGGACCCCTACGAGCAGTACTTC | CASSRGQDPYEQYF
. | 14 | TRBJ2-7 | TRBV7-6 | . | TGTGCCAGCAGCTCGAGAGGCAGTACCTACGAGCAGTACTTC | CASSSRGSTYEQYF
. | 15 | TRBJ1-1 | TRBV6-5 | . | TGTGCCAGCAGTTACTCGTTAGGGGCCCACACTGAAGCTTTCTTT | CASSYSLGAHTEAFF
few | 15 | TRBJ2-3 | TRBV7-2 | . | TGTGCCAGCAGCCGCCGGGCGGGACCCTGGGATACGCAGTATTTT | CASSRRAGPWDTQYF
. | 15 | TRBJ2-7 | TRBV28 | . | TGTGCCAGCAGCGGGGGCGGGAGAGGGGTAGGAGAGCAGTACTTC | CASSGGGRGVGEQYF
. | 13 | TRBJ1-4 | TRBV5-1 | . | TGCGCCAGCAGGGGCCCTATAAATGAAAAACTGTTTTTT | CASRGPINEKLFF
. | 12 | TRBJ1-1 | TRBV11-1 | . | TGTGCCAGCAGCAGACAGAACACTGAAGCTTTCTTT | CASSRQNTEAFF
. | 14 | TRBJ1-2 | TRBV5-6 | TRBD1 | TGTGCCAGCAGCCCTGGACAGGGGGTCTATGGCTACACCTTC | CASSPGQGVYGYTF
few | 11 | TRBJ1-3 | TRBV20-1 | . | TGCAGTGCTAGGACGGGGAACACCATATATTTT | CSARTGNTIYF
. | 15 | TRBJ2-1 | TRBV10-3 | TRBD1 | TGTGCCATCAGTGGGCGGCAGGGGGCAGGGAATGAGCAGTTCTTC | CAISGRQGAGNEQFF
. | 14 | TRBJ1-1 | TRBV11-2 | . | TGTGCCAGCAGCTTAGACAGGGTGAACACTGAAGCTTTCTTT | CASSLDRVNTEAFF
once | 14 | TRBJ2-7 | TRBV27 | TRBD2 | TGTGCCAGCAGTAACGACGGGAGGGCCTACGAGCAGTACTTC | CASSNDGRAYEQYF
few | 12 | TRBJ1-2 | TRBV6-6 | . | TGTGCCAGCAGTTACTCGAGCACTGACTACACCTTC | CASSYSSTDYTF
. | 16 | TRBJ1-5 | TRBV28 | . | TGTGCCAGCAGTTTTTGGGGGGTTCGGAGCAATCAGCCCCAGCATTTT | CASSFWGVRSNQPQHF
. | 15 | TRBJ1-1 | TRBV7-2 | TRBD1 | TGTGCCAGCAGCCCCCCCGGGACAGTGAACACTGAAGCTTTCTTT | CASSPPGTVNTEAFF
. | 15 | TRBJ1-4 | TRBV28 | . | TGTGCCAGCAGTTCCCCCCGGGGGGGGAGTGAAAAACTGTTTTTT | CASSSPRGGSEKLFF
. | 15 | TRBJ1-1 | TRBV13 | . | TGTGCCAGCAGCTCAAGGGCTGCGAGGGACACTGAAGCTTTCTTT | CASSSRAARDTEAFF
. | 13 | TRBJ1-2 | TRBV30 | . | TGTGCCTGGAGTGTTGGGGGCAGCTATGGCTACACCTTC | CAWSVGGSYGYTF
. | 15 | TRBJ1-6 | TRBV5-4 | . | TGTGCCAGCAGCTTGGCCCCGGACACCACTTCACCCCTCCACTTT | CASSLAPDTTSPLHF
. | 15 | TRBJ2-5 | TRBV4-3 | TRBD2 | TGCGCCAGCAGCCTAAGATTAGCCGGGGGGGAGACCCAGTACTTC | CASSLRLAGGETQYF
. | 15 | TRBJ2-4 | TRBV13 | TRBD1 | TGTGCCAGCAGCCAAGACAGGGTGGCCAAAAACATTCAGTACTTC | CASSQDRVAKNIQYF
. | 17 | TRBJ1-2 | TRBV7-2 | . | TGTGCCAGCAGCTTAGTACCTACAGGACCCTCCTTCTATGGCTACACCTTC | CASSLVPTGPSFYGYTF
. | 15 | TRBJ2-3 | TRBV28 | . | TGTGCCAGCACCGAGGGAGCAGGACGCACAGATACGCAGTATTTT | CASTEGAGRTDTQYF
. | 11 | TRBJ1-2 | TRBV30 | . | TGTGCCTGGAGGGACAGCTATGGCTACACCTTC | CAWRDSYGYTF
. | 16 | TRBJ1-5 | TRBV18 | TRBD1 | TGTGCCAGCTCACCGACGGGGACAGGGGAAAATCAGCCCCAGCATTTT | CASSPTGTGENQPQHF
. | 13 | TRBJ1-1 | TRBV14 | TRBD1 | TGTGCCACGAAACAGGGGTTGAACACTGAAGCTTTCTTT | CATKQGLNTEAFF
. | 15 | TRBJ2-7 | TRBV19 | TRBD1 | TGTGCCAGTACACCGGGACAGGGGGCCCCTTACGAGCAGTACTTC | CASTPGQGAPYEQYF
. | 12 | TRBJ1-2 | TRBV21-1 | . | TGTGCCAGCAGCATCAACAGGGACGGCTACACCTTC | CASSINRDGYTF
once | 15 | TRBJ1-3 | TRBV6-6 | . | TGTGCCAGCAGTTACTCCGGAGATTCTGGAAACACCATATATTTT | CASSYSGDSGNTIYF
. | 14 | TRBJ1-1 | TRBV4-1 | . | TGCGCCAGCAGCCAAGACAGGCGGAACACTGAAGCTTTCTTT | CASSQDRRNTEAFF
. | 15 | TRBJ2-1 | TRBV6-4 | TRBD2 | TGTGCCAGCAGTGATCCCCTGACTAGCACAAATGAGCAGTTCTTC | CASSDPLTSTNEQFF
. | 18 | TRBJ2-7 | TRBV4-1 | TRBD2 | TGCGCCAGCAGCCTACTAACTGGCATGAGCGGGAAGTTCTACGAGCAGTACTTC | CASSLLTGMSGKFYEQYF
. | 14 | TRBJ1-4 | TRBV7-2 | TRBD1 | TGTGCCAGCAGCTCAGGACAGGCCAATGAAAAACTGTTTTTT | CASSSGQANEKLFF
. | 15 | TRBJ2-7 | TRBV28 | . | TGTGCCAGCAGTTTATATTGGGACTCCTACTACGAGCAGTACTTC | CASSLYWDSYYEQYF
. | 14 | TRBJ2-2 | TRBV12-5 | . | TGTGCTAGTGGGGGGGCGGTGAACACCGGGGAGCTGTTTTTT | CASGGAVNTGELFF
. | 15 | TRBJ2-2 | TRBV7-8 | . | TGTGCCAGCAGCCAGGGGACGGACGGGACCGGGGAGCTGTTTTTT | CASSQGTDGTGELFF
. | 16 | TRBJ2-7 | TRBV12-2 | . | TGTGCAAGTCGCTTCCACCGACTAGCGGGGGCCTACGAGCAGTACTTC | CASRFHRLAGAYEQYF
. | 12 | TRBJ2-3 | TRBV30 | . | TGTGCCTGGAATTCGGGCACAGATACGCAGTATTTT | CAWNSGTDTQYF
. | 14 | TRBJ2-1 | TRBV2 | TRBD2 | TGTGCCGGAAAGACTAGCGGGACTTACAATGAGCAGTTCTTC | CAGKTSGTYNEQFF
. | 13 | TRBJ1-2 | TRBV30 | TRBD1 | TGTGCCCGACCTTTAACAGGGGGCAATGGCTACACCTTC | CARPLTGGNGYTF
. | 13 | TRBJ2-3 | TRBV30 | . | TGTGCCTGGCATAGGAGGGGTACAGATACGCAGTATTTT | CAWHRRGTDTQYF
. | 12 | TRBJ1-2 | TRBV7-7 | . | TGTGCTAGCAGCTTAGCCTTCTATGGCTACACCTTC | CASSLAFYGYTF
. | 15 | TRBJ2-1 | TRBV7-2 | TRBD2 | TGTGCCAGCAGCTTACTAGCGGGAATCTACAATGAGCAGTTCTTC | CASSLLAGIYNEQFF
. | 17 | TRBJ2-7 | TRBV7-2 | TRBD2 | TGTGCCAGCAGCTTAGATCCCGCGGGAGGGCCTGATTACGAGCAGTACTTC | CASSLDPAGGPDYEQYF
once | 13 | TRBJ2-5 | TRBV7-9 | TRBD2 | TGTGCCAGCAGCTTAACTAGCGGAGAGACCCAGTACTTC | CASSLTSGETQYF